The text below deals with one T cell receptor beta chain. Its antigen is unknown. The junction departs from germline at one end; a sequencing error may be responsible. The sample comes from a study of cytomegalovirus exposure and HLA in healthy donors. In the PCR, 60 Vbeta and 13 Jbeta primers were used. Here immunoSEQ multiplex PCR was the method, and the copy in TCRdb shows in-frame clones only, minus some. Of about 160,000 clones detected, approximately 84% appear once; the ten largest clones hold about 6.3%. The study's findings and limits: Under in vitro conditions, a few CMV-associated chains were confirmed as specific for CMV antigens. Likely technical artifact: a cluster of highly shared sequence variants.

This receptor was taken from a male donor in good health and CMV-seropositive. What was sequenced was PBMCs.

CDR3 region: CTSSARFSSSYNEQFF. The CDR3 coding sequence is TGTACCAGCAGCGCTAGGTTCTCGAGCTCCTACAATGAGCAGTTCTTC. This chain joins TRBV9 and TRBJ2-1; D remains ambiguous. There are 16 residues in the CDR3. Germline-derived CDR1 and CDR2 are SGDLS and YYNGEE.